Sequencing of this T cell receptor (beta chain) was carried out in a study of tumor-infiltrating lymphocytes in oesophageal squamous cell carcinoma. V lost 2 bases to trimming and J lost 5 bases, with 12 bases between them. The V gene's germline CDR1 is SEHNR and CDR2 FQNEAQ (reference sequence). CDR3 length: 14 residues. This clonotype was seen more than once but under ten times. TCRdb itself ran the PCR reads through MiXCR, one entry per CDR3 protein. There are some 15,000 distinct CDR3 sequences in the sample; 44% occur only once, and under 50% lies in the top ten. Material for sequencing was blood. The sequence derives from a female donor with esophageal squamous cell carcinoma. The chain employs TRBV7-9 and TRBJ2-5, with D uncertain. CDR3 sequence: CASSLSTAGETQYF. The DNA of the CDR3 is TGTGCCAGCAGCTTATCCACCGCCGGTGAGACCCAGTACTTC.